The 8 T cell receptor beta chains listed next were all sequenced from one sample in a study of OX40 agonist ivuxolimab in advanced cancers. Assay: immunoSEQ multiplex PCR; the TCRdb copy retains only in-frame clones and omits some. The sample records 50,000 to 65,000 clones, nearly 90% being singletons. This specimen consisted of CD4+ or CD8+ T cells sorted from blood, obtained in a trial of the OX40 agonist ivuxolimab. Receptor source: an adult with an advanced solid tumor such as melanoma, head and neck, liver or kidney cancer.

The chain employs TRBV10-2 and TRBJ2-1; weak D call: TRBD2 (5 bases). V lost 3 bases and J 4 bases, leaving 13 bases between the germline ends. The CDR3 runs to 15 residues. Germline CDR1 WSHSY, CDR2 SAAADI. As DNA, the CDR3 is TGCGCCAGCAGTGACGAGGGTACGGTTTACAATGAGCAGTTCTTC. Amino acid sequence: CASSDEGTVYNEQFF.

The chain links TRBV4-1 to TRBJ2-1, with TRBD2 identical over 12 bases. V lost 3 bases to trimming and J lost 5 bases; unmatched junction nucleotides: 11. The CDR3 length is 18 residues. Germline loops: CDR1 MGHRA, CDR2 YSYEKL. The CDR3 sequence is CASSHPSRTSGADNEQFF. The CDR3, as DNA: TGCGCCAGCAGCCATCCCTCAAGGACTAGCGGGGCCGACAATGAGCAGTTCTTC.

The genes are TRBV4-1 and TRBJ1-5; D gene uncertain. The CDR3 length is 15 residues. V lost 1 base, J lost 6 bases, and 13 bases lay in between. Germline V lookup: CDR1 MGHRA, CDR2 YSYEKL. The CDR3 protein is CASSQGSGISQPQHF. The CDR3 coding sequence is TGCGCCAGCAGCCAAGGTAGCGGGATAAGTCAGCCCCAGCATTTT.

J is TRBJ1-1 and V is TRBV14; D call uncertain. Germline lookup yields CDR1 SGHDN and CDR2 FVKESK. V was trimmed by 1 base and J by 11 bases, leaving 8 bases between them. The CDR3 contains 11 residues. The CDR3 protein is CASSQGYGAFF. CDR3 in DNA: TGTGCCAGCAGCCAAGGATATGGGGCTTTCTTT.

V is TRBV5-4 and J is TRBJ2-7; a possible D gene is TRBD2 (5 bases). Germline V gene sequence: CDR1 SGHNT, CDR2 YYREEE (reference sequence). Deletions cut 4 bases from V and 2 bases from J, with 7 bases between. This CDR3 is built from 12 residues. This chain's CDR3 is CASSHGTYEQYF. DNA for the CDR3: TGTGCCAGCAGCCACGGGACCTACGAGCAGTACTTC.

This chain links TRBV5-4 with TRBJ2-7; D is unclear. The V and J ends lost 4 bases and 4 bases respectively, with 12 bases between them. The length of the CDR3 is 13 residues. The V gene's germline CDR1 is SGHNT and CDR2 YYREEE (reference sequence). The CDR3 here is CASSRRKGYEQYF. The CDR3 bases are TGTGCCAGCAGCCGCCGGAAGGGTTACGAGCAGTACTTC.

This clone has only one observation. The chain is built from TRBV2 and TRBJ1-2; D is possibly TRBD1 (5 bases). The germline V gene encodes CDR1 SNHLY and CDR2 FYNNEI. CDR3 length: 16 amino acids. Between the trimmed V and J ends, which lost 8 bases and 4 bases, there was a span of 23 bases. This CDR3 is CASRGSDIGIPYGYTF. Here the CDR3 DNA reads TGTGCCAGCCGGGGCTCGGATATAGGGATTCCCTATGGCTACACCTTC. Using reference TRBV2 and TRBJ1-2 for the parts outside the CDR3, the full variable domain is EPEVTQTPSHQVTQMGQEVILRCVPISNHLYFYWYRQILGQKVEFLVSFYNNEISEKSEIFDDQFSVERPDGSNFTLKIRSTKLEDSAMYFCASRGSDIGIPYGYTFGSGTRLTVV.

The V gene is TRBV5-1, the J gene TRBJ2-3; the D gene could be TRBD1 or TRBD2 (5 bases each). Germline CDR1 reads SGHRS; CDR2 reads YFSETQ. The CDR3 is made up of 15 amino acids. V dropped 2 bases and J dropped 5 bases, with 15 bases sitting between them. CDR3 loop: CASSFEGAGGDTQYF. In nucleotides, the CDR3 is TGCGCCAGCAGCTTTGAAGGGGCCGGAGGAGATACGCAGTATTTT.